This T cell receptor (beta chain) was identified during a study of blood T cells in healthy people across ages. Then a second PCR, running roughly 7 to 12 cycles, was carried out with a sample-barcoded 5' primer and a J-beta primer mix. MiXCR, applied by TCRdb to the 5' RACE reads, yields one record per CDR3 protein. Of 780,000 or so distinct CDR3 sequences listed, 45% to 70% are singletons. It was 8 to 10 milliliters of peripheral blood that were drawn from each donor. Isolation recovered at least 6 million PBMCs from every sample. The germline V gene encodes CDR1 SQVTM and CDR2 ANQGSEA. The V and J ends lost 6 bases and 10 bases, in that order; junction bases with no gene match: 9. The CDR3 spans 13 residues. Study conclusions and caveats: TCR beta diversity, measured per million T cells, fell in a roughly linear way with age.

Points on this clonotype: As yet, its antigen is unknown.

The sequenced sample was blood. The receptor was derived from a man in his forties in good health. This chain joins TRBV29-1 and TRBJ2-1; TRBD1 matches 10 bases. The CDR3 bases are TGCAGCGTAACCGGGACAGGGGATGGGGAGCAGTTCTTC. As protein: CSVTGTGDGEQFF.